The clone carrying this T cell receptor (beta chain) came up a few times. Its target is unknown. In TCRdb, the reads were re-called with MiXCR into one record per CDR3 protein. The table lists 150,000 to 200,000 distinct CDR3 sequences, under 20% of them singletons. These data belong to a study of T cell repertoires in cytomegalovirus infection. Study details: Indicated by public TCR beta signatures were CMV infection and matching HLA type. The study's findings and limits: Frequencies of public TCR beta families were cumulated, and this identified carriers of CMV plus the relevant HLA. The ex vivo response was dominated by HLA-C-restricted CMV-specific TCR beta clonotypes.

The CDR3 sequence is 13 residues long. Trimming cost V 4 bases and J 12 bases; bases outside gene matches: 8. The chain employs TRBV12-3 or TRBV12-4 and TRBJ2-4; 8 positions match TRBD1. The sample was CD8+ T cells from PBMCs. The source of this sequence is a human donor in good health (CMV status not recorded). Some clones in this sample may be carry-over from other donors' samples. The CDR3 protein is CASSYTGGDTQYF. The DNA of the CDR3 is TGTGCCAGCAGTTATACAGGGGGAGACACTCAGTACTTC.